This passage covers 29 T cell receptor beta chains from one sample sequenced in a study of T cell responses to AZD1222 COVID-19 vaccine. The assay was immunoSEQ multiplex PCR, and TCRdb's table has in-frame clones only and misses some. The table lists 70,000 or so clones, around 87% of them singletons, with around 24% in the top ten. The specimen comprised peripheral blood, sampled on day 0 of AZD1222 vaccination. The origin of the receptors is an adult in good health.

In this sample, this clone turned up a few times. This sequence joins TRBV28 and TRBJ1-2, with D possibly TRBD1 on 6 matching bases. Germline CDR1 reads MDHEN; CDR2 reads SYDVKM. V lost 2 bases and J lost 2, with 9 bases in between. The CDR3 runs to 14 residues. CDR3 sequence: CASSLTGSNYGYTF. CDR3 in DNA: TGTGCCAGCAGTTTAACAGGGAGCAACTATGGCTACACCTTC.

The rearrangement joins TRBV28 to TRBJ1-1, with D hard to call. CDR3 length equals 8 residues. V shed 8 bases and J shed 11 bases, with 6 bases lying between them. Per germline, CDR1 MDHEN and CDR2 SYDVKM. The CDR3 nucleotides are TGTGCCAGCGGCGGGGCTTTCTTT. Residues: CASGGAFF.

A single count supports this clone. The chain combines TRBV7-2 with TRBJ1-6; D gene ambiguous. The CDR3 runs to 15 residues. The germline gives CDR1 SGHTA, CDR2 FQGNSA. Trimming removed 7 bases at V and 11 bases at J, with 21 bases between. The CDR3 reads CASNPGGFGGTPLHF. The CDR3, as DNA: TGTGCCAGCAACCCAGGCGGATTCGGCGGGACACCCCTCCACTTT.

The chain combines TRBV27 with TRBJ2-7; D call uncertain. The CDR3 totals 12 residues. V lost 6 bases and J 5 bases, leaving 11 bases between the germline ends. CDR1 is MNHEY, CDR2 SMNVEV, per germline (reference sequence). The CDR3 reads CASRDRSDEQYF. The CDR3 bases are TGTGCCAGCAGGGATAGGTCGGACGAGCAGTACTTC.

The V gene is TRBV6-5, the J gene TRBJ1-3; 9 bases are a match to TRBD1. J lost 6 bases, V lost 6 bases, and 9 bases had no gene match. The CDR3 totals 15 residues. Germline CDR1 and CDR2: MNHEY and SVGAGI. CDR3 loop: CASSVDRGSSNTIYF. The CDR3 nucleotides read TGTGCCAGCAGCGTCGACAGGGGGAGTTCAAACACCATATATTTT.

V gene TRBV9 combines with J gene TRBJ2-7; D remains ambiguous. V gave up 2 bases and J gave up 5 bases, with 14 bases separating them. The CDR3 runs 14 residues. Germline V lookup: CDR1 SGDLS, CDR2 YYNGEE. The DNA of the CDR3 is TGTGCCAGCAGCGTCGATAGTTCTTTAAACGAGCAGTACTTC. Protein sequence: CASSVDSSLNEQYF.

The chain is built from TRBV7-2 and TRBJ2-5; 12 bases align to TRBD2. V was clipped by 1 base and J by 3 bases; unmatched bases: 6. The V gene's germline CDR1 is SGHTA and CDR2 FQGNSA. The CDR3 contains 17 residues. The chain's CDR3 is CASSLGILAGGKETQYF. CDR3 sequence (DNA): TGTGCCAGCAGCTTAGGTATCCTAGCGGGGGGGAAAGAGACCCAGTACTTC.

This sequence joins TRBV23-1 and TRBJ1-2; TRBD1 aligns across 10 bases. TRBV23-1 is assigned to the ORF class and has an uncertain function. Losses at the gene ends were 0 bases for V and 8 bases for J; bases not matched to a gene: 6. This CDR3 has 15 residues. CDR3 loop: CASSQSGQGRGGYTF. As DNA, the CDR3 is TGCGCCAGCAGTCAATCGGGACAGGGGAGAGGAGGCTACACCTTC.

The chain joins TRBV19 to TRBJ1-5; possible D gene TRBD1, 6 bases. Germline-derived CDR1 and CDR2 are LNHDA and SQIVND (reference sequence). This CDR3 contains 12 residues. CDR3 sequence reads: CMTGQSNQPQHF. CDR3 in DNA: TGTATGACTGGACAGAGCAATCAGCCCCAGCATTTT. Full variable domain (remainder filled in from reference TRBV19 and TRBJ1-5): DGGITQSPKYLFRKEGQNVTLSCEQNLNHDAMYWYRQDPGQGLRLIYYSQIVNDFQKGDIAEGYSVSREKKESFPLTVTSAQKNPTAFYLCMTGQSNQPQHFGDGTRLSIL.

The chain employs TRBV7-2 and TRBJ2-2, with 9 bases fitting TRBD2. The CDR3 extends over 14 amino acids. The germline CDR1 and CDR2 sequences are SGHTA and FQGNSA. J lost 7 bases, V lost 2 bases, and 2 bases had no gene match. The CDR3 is CASSLLAGFGELFF. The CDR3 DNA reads TGTGCCAGCAGCTTACTAGCGGGGTTCGGGGAGCTGTTTTTT.

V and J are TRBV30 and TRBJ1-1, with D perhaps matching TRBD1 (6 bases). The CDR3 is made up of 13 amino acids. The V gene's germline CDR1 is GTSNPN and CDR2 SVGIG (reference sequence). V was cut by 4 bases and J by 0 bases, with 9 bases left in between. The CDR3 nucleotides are TGTGCCTGGACAGGGGACCTGAACACTGAAGCTTTCTTT. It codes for CAWTGDLNTEAFF.

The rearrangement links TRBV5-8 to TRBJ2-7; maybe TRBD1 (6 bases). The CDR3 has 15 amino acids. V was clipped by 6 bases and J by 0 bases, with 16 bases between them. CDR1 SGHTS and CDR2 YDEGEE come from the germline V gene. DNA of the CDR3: TGTGCCAGCAACTCTGACAGGAGGAGCTCCTACGAGCAGTACTTC. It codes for CASNSDRRSSYEQYF.

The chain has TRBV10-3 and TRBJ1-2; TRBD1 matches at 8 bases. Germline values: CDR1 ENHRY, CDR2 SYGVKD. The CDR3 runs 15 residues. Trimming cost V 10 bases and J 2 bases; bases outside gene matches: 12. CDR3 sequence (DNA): TGTGCCACCCTAGGACAGGGTGAAGGCAACTATGGCTACACCTTC. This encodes CATLGQGEGNYGYTF.

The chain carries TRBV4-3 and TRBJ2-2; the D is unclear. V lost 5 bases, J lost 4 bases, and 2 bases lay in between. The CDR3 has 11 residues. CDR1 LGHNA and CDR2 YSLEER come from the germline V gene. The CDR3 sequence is CASSSTGELFF. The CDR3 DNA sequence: TGCGCCAGCAGCAGCACCGGGGAGCTGTTTTTT.

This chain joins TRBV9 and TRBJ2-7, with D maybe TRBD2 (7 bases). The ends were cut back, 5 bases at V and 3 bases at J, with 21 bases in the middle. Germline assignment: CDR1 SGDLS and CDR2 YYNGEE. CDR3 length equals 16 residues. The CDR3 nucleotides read TGTGCCAGCAGTCGGAGTGCCGCGGGGGCGGACTACGAGCAGTACTTC. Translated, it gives CASSRSAAGADYEQYF. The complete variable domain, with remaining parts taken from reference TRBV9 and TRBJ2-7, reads DSGVTQTPKHLITATGQRVTLRCSPRSGDLSVYWYQQSLDQGLQFLIQYYNGEERAKGNILERFSAQQFPDLHSELNLSSLELGDSALYFCASSRSAAGADYEQYFGPGTRLTVT.

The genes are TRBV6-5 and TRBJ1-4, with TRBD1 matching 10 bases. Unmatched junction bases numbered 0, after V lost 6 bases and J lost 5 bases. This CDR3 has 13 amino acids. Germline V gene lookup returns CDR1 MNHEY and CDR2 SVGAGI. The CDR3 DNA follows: TGTGCCAGCAGGGGACAGGGGAATGAAAAACTGTTTTTT. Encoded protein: CASRGQGNEKLFF.

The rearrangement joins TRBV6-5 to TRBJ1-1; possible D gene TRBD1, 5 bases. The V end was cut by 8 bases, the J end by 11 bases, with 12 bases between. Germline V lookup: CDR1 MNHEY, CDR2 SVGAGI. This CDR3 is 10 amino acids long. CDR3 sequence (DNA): TGTGCCAGCGGGTGGGGACGCGCTTTCTTT. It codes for CASGWGRAFF.

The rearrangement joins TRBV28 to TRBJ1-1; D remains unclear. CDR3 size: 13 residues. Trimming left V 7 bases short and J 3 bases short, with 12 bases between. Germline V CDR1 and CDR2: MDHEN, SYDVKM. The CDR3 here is CASTVRSYTEAFF. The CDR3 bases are TGTGCCAGCACTGTGAGATCGTACACTGAAGCTTTCTTT.

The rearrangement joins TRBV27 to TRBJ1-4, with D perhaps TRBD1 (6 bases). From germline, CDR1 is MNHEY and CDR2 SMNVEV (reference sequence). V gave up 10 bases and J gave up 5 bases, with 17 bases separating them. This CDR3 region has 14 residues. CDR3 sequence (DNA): TGTGCCACCAGAGGAGGGGGGTCGAATGAAAAACTGTTTTTT. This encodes CATRGGGSNEKLFF.

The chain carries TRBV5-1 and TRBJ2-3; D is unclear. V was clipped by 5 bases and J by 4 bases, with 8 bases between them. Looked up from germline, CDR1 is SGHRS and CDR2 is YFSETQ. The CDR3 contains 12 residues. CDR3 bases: TGCGCCAGCAGGAGTGCGGCAGATACGCAGTATTTT. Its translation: CASRSAADTQYF.

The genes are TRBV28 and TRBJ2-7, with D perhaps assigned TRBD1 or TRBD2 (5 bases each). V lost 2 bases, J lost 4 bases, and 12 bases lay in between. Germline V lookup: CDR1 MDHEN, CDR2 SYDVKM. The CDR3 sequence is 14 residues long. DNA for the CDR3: TGTGCCAGCAGTTTACCGGGACGGCGATACGAGCAGTACTTC. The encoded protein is CASSLPGRRYEQYF.

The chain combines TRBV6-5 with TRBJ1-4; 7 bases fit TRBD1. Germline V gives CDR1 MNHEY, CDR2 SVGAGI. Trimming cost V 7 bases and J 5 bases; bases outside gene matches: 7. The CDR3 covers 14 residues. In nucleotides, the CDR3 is TGTGCCAGCAATCCGGGACAGACAAATGAAAAACTGTTTTTT. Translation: CASNPGQTNEKLFF.

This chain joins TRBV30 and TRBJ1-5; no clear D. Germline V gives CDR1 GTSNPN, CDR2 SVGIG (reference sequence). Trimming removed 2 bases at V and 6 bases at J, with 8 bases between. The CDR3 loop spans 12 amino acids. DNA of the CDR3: TGTGCCTGGAGTAGTGGTACTCAGCCCCAGCATTTT. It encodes CAWSSGTQPQHF.

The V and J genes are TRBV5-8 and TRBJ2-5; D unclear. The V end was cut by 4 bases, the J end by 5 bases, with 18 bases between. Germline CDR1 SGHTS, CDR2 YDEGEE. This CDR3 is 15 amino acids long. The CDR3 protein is CASSPRIFGMETQYF. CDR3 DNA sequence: TGTGCCAGCAGCCCTAGGATCTTCGGAATGGAGACCCAGTACTTC.

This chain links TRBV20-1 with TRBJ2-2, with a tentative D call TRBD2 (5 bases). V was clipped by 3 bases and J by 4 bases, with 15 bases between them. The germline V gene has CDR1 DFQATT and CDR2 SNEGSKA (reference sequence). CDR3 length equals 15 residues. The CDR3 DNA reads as TGCAGTGCTAGTCCGGCCCAGAGGGCCACCGGGGAGCTGTTTTTT. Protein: CSASPAQRATGELFF.

CDR3 bases: TGTGCCAGCAGTGGTCGACGAGCCGGGACAGGTGATCAGCCCCAGCATTTT. Its protein is CASSGRRAGTGDQPQHF. The chain has TRBV2 and TRBJ1-5; 8 bases agree with TRBD1. V was clipped by 4 bases and J by 5 bases; unmatched bases: 13. The CDR3 is 17 amino acids. Germline V CDR1 and CDR2: SNHLY, FYNNEI.

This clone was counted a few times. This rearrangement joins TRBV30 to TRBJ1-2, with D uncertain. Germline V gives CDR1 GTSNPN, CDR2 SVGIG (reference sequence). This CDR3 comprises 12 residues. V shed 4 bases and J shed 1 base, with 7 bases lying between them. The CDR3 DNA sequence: TGTGCCTGGATGGCCGGTAACTATGGCTACACCTTC. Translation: CAWMAGNYGYTF.

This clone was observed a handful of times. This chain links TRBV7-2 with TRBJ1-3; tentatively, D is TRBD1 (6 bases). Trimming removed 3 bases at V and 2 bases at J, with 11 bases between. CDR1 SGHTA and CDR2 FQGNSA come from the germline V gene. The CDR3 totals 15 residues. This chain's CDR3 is CASSFGPGAGNTIYF. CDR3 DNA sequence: TGTGCCAGCAGCTTCGGCCCAGGGGCTGGAAACACCATATATTTT.

CDR3 coding DNA: TGTGCCAGCAGTTGGAGCACAGATACGCAGTATTTT. Protein product: CASSWSTDTQYF. The gene calls are TRBV6-5 and TRBJ2-3; the D is unclear. Trimming removed 4 bases from V and 0 bases from J, with 2 bases in between. The CDR3 sequence is 12 residues long. Germline CDR1 is MNHEY and CDR2 is SVGAGI.